The following is a T cell receptor (beta chain) sequence with its context. A multiplex PCR was run with 60 Vbeta primers and 13 Jbeta primers. Produced via immunoSEQ multiplex PCR; TCRdb's table is partial and in-frame only. The sample shows just over 150,000 clones, about 88% of them seen only once. This sample is drawn from a study of cytomegalovirus exposure and HLA in healthy donors. Each donor's status was that of a healthy bone marrow donor. Looked up from germline, CDR1 is WSHSY and CDR2 is SAAADI. The CDR3 is made up of 14 amino acids. With 6 bases removed from V and 0 bases from J, the gap between germline ends came to 9 bases.

This sequence originates from a woman younger than 30 in good health and CMV-seronegative. Specimen: PBMCs. V is TRBV10-2 and J is TRBJ1-3, with D tentatively TRBD1 (5 bases). The CDR3 protein is CASRDQGSGNTIYF. CDR3 DNA sequence: TGCGCCAGCAGAGACCAGGGCTCTGGAAACACCATATATTTT.